The clone carrying this TCR beta chain showed up many times. An oligonucleotide containing a UMI was ligated to the 3' end of TCR cDNA. The source of the sample is a study of naive and memory T cell subsets. CDR3 length: 17 amino acids. Germline V gene sequence: CDR1 SGDLS, CDR2 YYNGEE. The ends were cut back, 6 bases at V and 3 bases at J, with 24 bases in the middle. Four PCR rounds used nested alpha and beta constant region primers plus the SP2 primer. TCRdb analysed the UMI-ligation and nested PCR reads with MiXCR anew, one entry per CDR3 protein. The sample contains 25,000 to 30,000 distinct CDR3 sequences, roughly 5.2% of which appear only once.

Sequenced material: blood. The clonotype was recovered from an adult in good health. This sequence joins TRBV9 and TRBJ1-2; tentatively, D is TRBD1 (6 bases). The CDR3 DNA reads as TGTGCCAGCACCCAAAATGAAGGGGGGGCGAATCACTATGGCTACACCTTC. Translated: CASTQNEGGANHYGYTF. Variable domain in full (rest from reference TRBV9 and TRBJ1-2): DSGVTQTPKHLITATGQRVTLRCSPRSGDLSVYWYQQSLDQGLQFLIQYYNGEERAKGNILERFSAQQFPDLHSELNLSSLELGDSALYFCASTQNEGGANHYGYTFGSGTRLTVV.